This T cell receptor beta chain was documented in a study of shared clonotypes between healthy human individuals. About the study: CD4 naive and CD4 memory each took three plates per donor, while CD8 naive took two and CD8 memory one.

The germline V gene has CDR1 MGHDK and CDR2 SYGVNS. V lost 5 bases and J 4 bases, leaving 11 bases between the germline ends. There are 13 residues in the CDR3. This table comes from immunoSEQ multiplex PCR, and its TCRdb copy is limited to in-frame clones, with some not included. Among over a million clones listed, around 97% were seen once. V is TRBV25-1 and J is TRBJ2-5; unclear D gene. This receptor was identified in a man aged 25 to 40 in good health. The sample was naive CD4+ T cells sorted from blood. As for subset: CD45RA+ positively selected. As DNA, the CDR3 is TGTGCCAGCAGTCCCGCCTGGGCAGAGACCCAGTACTTC. Its translation: CASSPAWAETQYF.